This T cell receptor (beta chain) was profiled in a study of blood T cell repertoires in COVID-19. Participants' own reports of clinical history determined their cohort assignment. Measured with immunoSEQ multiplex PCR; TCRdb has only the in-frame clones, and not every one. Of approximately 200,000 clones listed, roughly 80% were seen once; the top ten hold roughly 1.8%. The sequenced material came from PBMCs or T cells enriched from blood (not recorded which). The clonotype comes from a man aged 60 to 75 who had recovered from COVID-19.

Here the CDR3 reads CASSFAGTGGNTEAFF. In DNA, the CDR3 is TGCGCCAGCAGCTTCGCTGGGACAGGGGGGAACACTGAAGCTTTCTTT. This chain connects TRBV5-1 to TRBJ1-1, with TRBD1 matching 11 bases. V shed 2 bases and J 1 base; nucleotides not matched to a gene: 4. The germline V gene encodes CDR1 SGHRS and CDR2 YFSETQ. CDR3 length equals 16 residues.